The clone carrying this T cell receptor (beta chain) turned up a few times. The antigen is undetermined. Some clones are missing from TCRdb's copy, which holds only in-frame ones; the method was immunoSEQ multiplex PCR. The sample lists 90,000 to 130,000 clones; roughly four fifths were seen once. The data are from a study of radiotherapy plus CTLA-4 blockade in lung cancer. The wider study: Across the patients, objective responses occurred in less than 20%, and disease control in roughly 31%. Study-level points and caveats: In blood, tumor-derived TCR clones expanded after radiotherapy plus ipilimumab. With interferon-beta, early dynamics of blood T cell clones were reported to best predict response.

V was trimmed by 2 bases and J by 8 bases, leaving 15 bases between them. CDR3 length: 15 residues. Per germline, CDR1 MNHNS and CDR2 SASEGT. Patients with chemo-refractory metastatic non-small-cell lung cancer received focal radiation plus CTLA-4 blockade with ipilimumab. The sample consisted of peripheral blood, taken from a patient treated with radiotherapy plus ipilimumab. The rearrangement links TRBV6-1 to TRBJ1-4; possible D gene TRBD1, 6 bases. This TCR was recovered from a human donor with non-small cell lung cancer that progressed on radiotherapy plus ipilimumab. Some clones in this sample may be carry-over from other donors' samples. CDR3 residues: CASSERRKRGEKLFF. The DNA of the CDR3 is TGTGCCAGCAGTGAAAGGCGAAAGAGGGGGGAAAAACTGTTTTTT.